Below, 9 T cell receptor beta chains from the same sample are listed, as sequenced in a study of blood T cell repertoires in COVID-19. Method: immunoSEQ multiplex PCR; TCRdb's copy keeps in-frame clones and lacks some. The data show about 120,000 clones, 90% seen once. Sequencing used peripheral blood. The receptors stem from a woman in her sixties or seventies with COVID-19, enrolled during active disease.

The chain recombines TRBV11-2 with TRBJ1-2; D is perhaps TRBD1 (5 bases). In germline, CDR1 is SGHAT, CDR2 FQNNGV. This CDR3 has 12 residues. V lost 5 bases and J lost 5, with 9 bases in between. In DNA, the CDR3 is TGTGCCAGCAGCCAGGGCCTTTATGGCTACACCTTC. Its protein product is CASSQGLYGYTF.

This chain joins TRBV29-1 and TRBJ1-3, with D unresolved. The germline V gene has CDR1 SQVTM and CDR2 ANQGSEA. The CDR3 is 13 residues long. V lost 4 bases and J 0 bases, leaving 7 bases between the germline ends. CDR3 bases: TGCAGCGTTGTACGGAGCTCTGGAAACACCATATATTTT. This encodes CSVVRSSGNTIYF. The full variable domain, in which reference TRBV29-1 and TRBJ1-3 provide the parts outside the CDR3, is SAVISQKPSRDICQRGTSLTIQCQVDSQVTMMFWYRQQPGQSLTLIATANQGSEATYESGFVIDKFPISRPNLTFSTLTVSNMSPEDSSIYLCSVVRSSGNTIYFGEGSWLTVV.

The chain couples TRBV6-5 to TRBJ2-3, with 12 bases matching TRBD2. Germline trimming cut 5 bases from V and 1 base from J; bases unmatched to any gene: 1. Germline CDR1 is MNHEY and CDR2 is SVGAGI. CDR3 length: 15 residues. CDR3 DNA sequence: TGTGCCAGCAGTAGACTAGCGGGGGGCACAGATACGCAGTATTTT. Residues: CASSRLAGGTDTQYF.

This clone has more than one count but fewer than ten. J is TRBJ2-7 and V is TRBV5-1; D possibly corresponds to TRBD2 (6 bases). The germline V and J ends were trimmed by 3 bases and 7 bases, with 23 bases remaining between them. The CDR3 contains 16 residues. Germline CDR1 is SGHRS and CDR2 is YFSETQ. CDR3 amino acids: CASSWERDSAGGEQYF. The CDR3 DNA reads as TGCGCCAGCAGCTGGGAAAGGGACTCCGCCGGGGGTGAGCAGTACTTC. The full variable domain, its missing parts supplied by reference TRBV5-1 and TRBJ2-7, is KAGVTQTPRYLIKTRGQQVTLSCSPISGHRSVSWYQQTPGQGLQFLFEYFSETQRNKGNFPGRFSGRQFSNSRSEMNVSTLELGDSALYLCASSWERDSAGGEQYFGPGTRLTVT.

The rearrangement joins TRBV7-9 to TRBJ2-7; D possibly corresponds to TRBD2 (6 bases). Germline CDR1 and CDR2: SEHNR and FQNEAQ (reference sequence). The germline V and J ends were trimmed by 0 bases and 0 bases, with 18 bases remaining between them. The CDR3 runs to 18 residues. The CDR3 DNA reads TGTGCCAGCAGCTTAGCGTCCGGGACTCACCAGAGCTCCTACGAGCAGTACTTC. It is translated as CASSLASGTHQSSYEQYF. The full variable domain, its missing parts supplied by reference TRBV7-9 and TRBJ2-7, is DTGVSQNPRHKITKRGQNVTFRCDPISEHNRLYWYRQTLGQGPEFLTYFQNEAQLEKSRLLSDRFSAERPKGSFSTLEIQRTEQGDSAMYLCASSLASGTHQSSYEQYFGPGTRLTVT.

V and J are TRBV12-3 or TRBV12-4 and TRBJ1-1; D gene uncertain. The CDR3 extends over 13 amino acids. Deletions cut 6 bases from V and 0 bases from J, with 8 bases between. The CDR3 here is CASRYTVNTEAFF. The CDR3 DNA reads TGTGCCAGCAGGTATACTGTGAACACTGAAGCTTTCTTT.

The rearrangement joins TRBV18 to TRBJ1-6, with 9 bases fitting TRBD1. Germline V lookup: CDR1 KGHSH, CDR2 LQKENI. The V segment lost 1 base and the J segment 10 bases; nucleotides outside the gene matches: 11. This CDR3 region has 17 residues. The CDR3 nucleotides are TGTGCCAGCTCACCACGGGGACAGGGTTTAGTTAACTCACCCCTCCACTTT. Its translation: CASSPRGQGLVNSPLHF.

This clone was seen just once. The gene calls are TRBV5-1 and TRBJ2-1; possible D gene TRBD2, 6 bases. This CDR3 comprises 15 residues. The germline CDR1 and CDR2 sequences are SGHRS and YFSETQ. The V and J ends lost 1 base and 2 bases respectively, with 10 bases between them. Here the CDR3 DNA reads TGCGCCAGCAGCTTGATCGAGCGGGCCTACAATGAGCAGTTCTTC. Protein product: CASSLIERAYNEQFF. The full variable domain, its missing parts supplied by reference TRBV5-1 and TRBJ2-1, is KAGVTQTPRYLIKTRGQQVTLSCSPISGHRSVSWYQQTPGQGLQFLFEYFSETQRNKGNFPGRFSGRQFSNSRSEMNVSTLELGDSALYLCASSLIERAYNEQFFGPGTRLTVL.

CDR3 residues: CASRQQPRGNQPQHF. CDR3 nucleotides: TGTGCCAGCAGGCAACAACCCAGGGGCAATCAGCCCCAGCATTTT. The gene calls are TRBV6-5 and TRBJ1-5; D possibly corresponds to TRBD1 (5 bases). V was shortened by 6 bases and J by 2 bases, with 14 bases between the two germline ends. The CDR3 is 15 amino acids. CDR1 and CDR2 from the germline V gene are MNHEY and SVGAGI.